This T cell receptor (beta chain) originates from a study of T cell responses to AZD1222 COVID-19 vaccine. Broader study findings: No repertoire was sampled before or during the peak T cell response, only after it.

TCRdb's table, derived via immunoSEQ multiplex PCR, lists solely in-frame clones and lacks some. The sample shows several thousand clones, roughly 90% of them seen only once. Regarding this clone: Its antigen is as yet unknown.

Germline assignment: CDR1 SGHVS and CDR2 FQNEAQ. The CDR3 extends over 14 amino acids. The V gene lost 3 bases and the J gene lost 2 bases, with 11 bases spanning the gap. This receptor was identified in an adult who received the AZD1222 COVID-19 vaccine. The chain joins TRBV7-8 to TRBJ2-7; possibly TRBD2 for D (7 bases). Sequences were derived from peripheral blood, sampled 28 days after the second AZD1222 dose. The CDR3 coding sequence is TGTGCCAGCAGCTTTTCCGGGGGGCCCTACGAGCAGTACTTC. This sequence encodes CASSFSGGPYEQYF.